This entry is about one T cell receptor beta chain. The data are from a study of T cell responses to AZD1222 COVID-19 vaccine. Libraries were prepared by immunoSEQ multiplex PCR; TCRdb keeps only in-frame clonotypes and omits some of them. Among over 35,000 clones listed, just under 80% were seen once. This CDR3 has 13 amino acids. V was cut by 1 base and J by 5 bases, with 9 bases left in between. The germline gives CDR1 SGHRS, CDR2 YFSETQ. The sequence was obtained from an adult who received the MenACWY meningococcal vaccine as a control. The material was peripheral blood, obtained 28 days after the second dose of the MenACWY control vaccine. The chain combines TRBV5-1 with TRBJ1-1; D is undetermined. CDR3 loop: CASSLNTATEAFF. The CDR3 DNA is TGCGCCAGCAGCTTGAATACAGCAACTGAAGCTTTCTTT.